These T cell receptor beta chains were read from a single sample in a study of cytomegalovirus exposure and HLA in healthy donors. Repertoires were generated with immunoSEQ multiplex PCR, while TCRdb's copy carries only in-frame clones and drops some. Of 57,000 or so clones in the sample, 70% to 80% were seen once. Sequenced input: PBMCs. The source of these receptors is a man aged 50-59 years in good health and CMV-seropositive. Each CDR3 is given with its conserved first and last residue. D genes are given only for firm matches. Size values are once, few and many counts, or a class for expanded clones, and some rows have none.

V gene	clone size	J gene	D gene	CDR3 length	CDR3 DNA	CDR3 protein
TRBV7-8	NA	TRBJ1-1	TRBD1	15	TGTGCCAGCAGCTCGCAAGCGACAGGGGACACTGAAGCTTTCTTT	CASSSQATGDTEAFF
TRBV30	NA	TRBJ2-4	NA	14	TGTGCCTGGAGTGTACTCATTCCCAAAAACATTCAGTACTTC	CAWSVLIPKNIQYF
TRBV7-9	NA	TRBJ1-1	NA	14	TGTGCCAGCAGCTTAGCGACAATGAACACTGAAGCTTTCTTT	CASSLATMNTEAFF
TRBV6-5	few	TRBJ2-7	TRBD2	15	TGTGCCAGCAGTTACGATAGCGGGGGTTCCTACGAGCAGTACTTC	CASSYDSGGSYEQYF
TRBV6-6	NA	TRBJ1-1	TRBD1	15	TGTGCCAGCAACGGACAGGGGGCAGGGGACACTGAAGCTTTCTTT	CASNGQGAGDTEAFF
TRBV7-9	once	TRBJ2-7	TRBD1	16	TGTTCCAGCAGCTTAGTTCCGGGACAGGGCTTCCACGAGCAGTACTTC	CSSSLVPGQGFHEQYF
TRBV5-4	NA	TRBJ2-6	NA	15	TGTGCCAGCAGCTTAGGCGGCTCTGGGGCCAACGTCCTGACTTTC	CASSLGGSGANVLTF
TRBV28	NA	TRBJ2-7	TRBD1	12	TGTGCCAGCAGCTCCGGACAGGTGGAGCAGTACTTC	CASSSGQVEQYF
TRBV2	few	TRBJ2-2	TRBD2	14	TGTGCCAGCATTAGCGGGAGGGCCGCCCGGGGAGCTGTTTTT	CASISGRAARGAVF
TRBV6-4	NA	TRBJ2-7	TRBD2	19	TGTGCCAGCAGTGACTTCTTAACGACTAGCGAGCGACAAACCTACGAGCAGTACTTC	CASSDFLTTSERQTYEQYF
TRBV11-2	NA	TRBJ2-3	TRBD2	14	TGTGCCAGCCGTATAGCGGGGGCTACAGATACGCAGTATTTT	CASRIAGATDTQYF
TRBV9	NA	TRBJ2-3	NA	17	TGTGCCAGCAGCGTAGCTCCCGTTTCGGGAGCGGCAGATACGCAGTATTTT	CASSVAPVSGAADTQYF
TRBV2	NA	TRBJ2-2	TRBD2	17	TGTGCCAGCAGTACCACGATTAGCGGGACGAACACCGGGGAGCTGTTTTTT	CASSTTISGTNTGELFF
TRBV10-2	NA	TRBJ2-3	TRBD2	14	TGCGCCAGCATGACTAGCGGGGTCCCAGATACGCAGTATTTT	CASMTSGVPDTQYF
TRBV11-3	few	TRBJ1-4	NA	13	TGTGCCAGCAGCTTAGACCTAAATGAAAAACTGTTTTTT	CASSLDLNEKLFF
TRBV30	NA	TRBJ1-6	TRBD1	15	TGTGCCTGGAGTGTACCGGACAGGGGTAATTCACCCCTCCACTTT	CAWSVPDRGNSPLHF
TRBV27	NA	TRBJ2-1	TRBD1	14	TGTGCCAGCAGGAGACAGGGGGACTCCAATGAGCAGTTCTTC	CASRRQGDSNEQFF
TRBV30	NA	TRBJ1-5	TRBD1	13	TGTGACTGGAGAGCCGACAGGGCTCAGCCCCAGCATTTT	CDWRADRAQPQHF
TRBV6-6	NA	TRBJ2-5	NA	13	TGTGCCAGCAGTTACCGACTAGAGGGGACCCAGTACTTC	CASSYRLEGTQYF
TRBV5-4	NA	TRBJ2-7	NA	15	TGTGCCAGCAGCGCAAACAGGGCTCTTAACTACGAGCAGTACTTC	CASSANRALNYEQYF
TRBV11-3	few	TRBJ2-7	TRBD1	15	TGTGCCAGCAGCGCAGCCGGGACAGGGTCCTACGAGCAGTACTTC	CASSAAGTGSYEQYF
TRBV27	NA	TRBJ2-1	TRBD1	14	TGTGCCAGCAACCTTCGACAGGGGGCAAATGAGCAGTTCTTC	CASNLRQGANEQFF
TRBV11-2	NA	TRBJ2-1	TRBD2	17	TGTGCCAGCAGCAAGCCTCACCTAGCGGGGGGCGGTTATGAGCAGTTCTTC	CASSKPHLAGGGYEQFF
TRBV5-1	NA	TRBJ2-6	TRBD1	19	TGCGCCAGCAGCCACAGGCCGGGACAGGGGGACTCTGGGGCCAACGTCCTGACTTTC	CASSHRPGQGDSGANVLTF
TRBV5-1	NA	TRBJ2-3	NA	14	TGCGCCAGCAGGACCCAGGAGGAGGGGAATACGCAGTATTTT	CASRTQEEGNTQYF
TRBV28	NA	TRBJ1-2	TRBD1	18	TGTGCCAGCAGTTTTGGGGGATTTACAGGGGGCGTGTCGGGGGGCTACACCTTC	CASSFGGFTGGVSGGYTF
TRBV18	NA	TRBJ1-1	NA	13	TGTGCCAGCTCACTCACAGGGACCACTGAAGCTTTCTTT	CASSLTGTTEAFF
TRBV6-1	few	TRBJ2-7	NA	12	TGTGCCAGCAGTGCCCCTGTGTACGAGCAGTACTTC	CASSAPVYEQYF
TRBV27	NA	TRBJ2-7	NA	14	TGTGCCAGCAGTTTTTTGCACAGTTTCTACGAGCAGTACTTC	CASSFLHSFYEQYF
TRBV10-3	once	TRBJ2-7	TRBD2	13	TGTGCCATCAGAGGGACTAGCGGGAACGAGCAGTACTTC	CAIRGTSGNEQYF
TRBV7-9	NA	TRBJ1-1	NA	11	TGTGCAAGTCGCTTAGCACGGAGAGCTTTCTTT	CASRLARRAFF
TRBV5-5	many	TRBJ1-1	NA	15	TGTGCCAGCAGCGGAACCAGGAAACCGAACACTGAAGCTTTCTTT	CASSGTRKPNTEAFF
TRBV11-3	NA	TRBJ1-2	NA	12	TGTGCCAGCAGCCTCGACGGGGATGGCTACACCTTC	CASSLDGDGYTF
TRBV6-5	NA	TRBJ1-1	TRBD1	14	TGTGCCACCAAAAGGGATCAACAGGGGACTGAAGCTTTCTTT	CATKRDQQGTEAFF
TRBV19	medium-sized	TRBJ2-6	NA	14	TGTGCCACGGGGATCATCTCTGGGGCCAACGTCCTGACTTTC	CATGIISGANVLTF
TRBV4-1	NA	TRBJ2-1	TRBD2	15	TGCGCCAGCAGCCACCGTAGCGGGAGTGGCAATGAGCAGTTCTTC	CASSHRSGSGNEQFF
TRBV4-3	NA	TRBJ2-1	NA	13	TGCGCCAGCAGCCGTGCCCCAGGGAATGAGCAGTTCTTC	CASSRAPGNEQFF
TRBV18	NA	TRBJ2-7	TRBD2	16	TGTGCCAGCTCACCACGGAGACTAGCGGGCTCCTACGAGCAGTACTTC	CASSPRRLAGSYEQYF
TRBV7-9	NA	TRBJ2-1	TRBD2	16	TGTGCCAGCAGCGTGACTAGCAAGAGCTCCTACAATGAGCAGTTCTTC	CASSVTSKSSYNEQFF
TRBV19	NA	TRBJ1-1	NA	13	TGTGCCAGTAAAATTCAGGTGAACACTGAAGCTTTCTTT	CASKIQVNTEAFF
TRBV6-5	NA	TRBJ1-5	TRBD1	14	TGTGCCAGCAGTCGGGACAGGGGATATCAGCCCCAGCATTTT	CASSRDRGYQPQHF
TRBV4-3	few	TRBJ1-4	NA	15	TGCGCCAGCAGCCAAGGAGGACAAAACGGGGAAAAACTGTTTTTT	CASSQGGQNGEKLFF
TRBV10-1	NA	TRBJ2-7	TRBD1	13	TGCGCCAGCAGTGGGCAGGGGGCTGCCGAGCAGTACTTC	CASSGQGAAEQYF
TRBV7-3	NA	TRBJ2-1	NA	13	TGTGCCAGCAGCCTCGGAGCCTACAATGAGCAGTTCTTC	CASSLGAYNEQFF
TRBV15	NA	TRBJ2-7	NA	14	TGTGCCACCAGCAAAGACAGAGGTGTCTACGAGCAGTACTTC	CATSKDRGVYEQYF
TRBV6-5	NA	TRBJ2-1	TRBD2	14	TGTGCCAGCAGTTGGGTTTCGGGACTAAATGAGCAGTTCTTC	CASSWVSGLNEQFF